These 28 T cell receptor beta chains came from one sample sequenced in a study of blood T cell repertoires in COVID-19. Here immunoSEQ multiplex PCR was the method, and the copy in TCRdb shows in-frame clones only, minus some. The sample lists about 100,000 clones, about 80% occurring once. Material for sequencing was peripheral blood. The receptor source for this set is a woman aged 70-85 years with acute or convalescent COVID-19.

V usage is TRBV28 and J usage is TRBJ1-2, with 7 nucleotides matching TRBD1. The V gene end was trimmed by 5 bases and the J gene end by 7 bases; junction bases not matched to a gene: 7. The CDR3 is 13 amino acids. Per germline, CDR1 MDHEN and CDR2 SYDVKM. The CDR3 DNA follows: TGTGCCAGCAGTCCGACAGGGAAATCTGGCTACACCTTC. Its protein is CASSPTGKSGYTF.

V and J are TRBV10-2 and TRBJ2-7; 11 bases match TRBD2. V dropped 2 bases and J dropped 0; count of bases not matched to a gene: 6. The CDR3 has 17 residues. Germline V gene lookup returns CDR1 WSHSY and CDR2 SAAADI. This CDR3 reads CASSERTSGYNSYEQYF. In DNA form, the CDR3 reads TGCGCCAGCAGTGAGAGGACTAGCGGGTATAACTCCTACGAGCAGTACTTC.

The V call is TRBV6-2 or TRBV6-3, the J call TRBJ2-5, with TRBD1 matching over 10 bases. V was pared by 4 bases and J by 5 bases, with 7 bases of the junction left unmatched. CDR3 length equals 15 residues. Germline CDR1 reads MNHEY; CDR2 reads SVGEGT. CDR3 in DNA: TGTGCCAGCAGTTCTCCGGGACAGGGGTCGGAGACCCAGTACTTC. It specifies CASSSPGQGSETQYF.

DNA for the CDR3: TGTGCCAGCAGCCCACTTTCCCCCCTTCAGGGCAATCAGCCCCAGCATTTT. Its translation: CASSPLSPLQGNQPQHF. V gene TRBV7-9 combines with J gene TRBJ1-5; D is unclear. CDR3 length equals 17 residues. Germline values: CDR1 SEHNR, CDR2 FQNEAQ (reference sequence). The V gene lost 5 bases and the J gene lost 2 bases, with 19 bases spanning the gap. Supplemented by reference TRBV7-9 and TRBJ1-5, the full variable domain reads DTGVSQNPRHKITKRGQNVTFRCDPISEHNRLYWYRQTLGQGPEFLTYFQNEAQLEKSRLLSDRFSAERPKGSFSTLEIQRTEQGDSAMYLCASSPLSPLQGNQPQHFGDGTRLSIL.

The chain employs TRBV5-1 and TRBJ1-3; 9 nucleotides match TRBD1. Germline values: CDR1 SGHRS, CDR2 YFSETQ. V lost 3 bases to trimming and J lost 3 bases; unmatched junction nucleotides: 13. The CDR3 runs to 18 residues. The CDR3 region has the DNA TGCGCCAGCAGCTCACCCCTCCGGGACAGGGAATTTGGAAACACCATATATTTT. Protein: CASSSPLRDREFGNTIYF.

The chain carries TRBV10-3 and TRBJ1-1, with D maybe TRBD1 (6 bases). Germline CDR1 reads ENHRY; CDR2 reads SYGVKD. The CDR3 loop spans 16 amino acids. Trimming removed 0 bases at V and 1 base at J, with 12 bases between. CDR3 DNA sequence: TGTGCCATCAGTGAGTCCGCAGGGGCGGGGAACACTGAAGCTTTCTTT. Translated, it gives CAISESAGAGNTEAFF.

This sequence joins TRBV6-2 or TRBV6-3 and TRBJ2-5; D gene unclear. Germline V CDR1 and CDR2: MNHEY, SVGEGT. V gave up 0 bases and J gave up 2 bases, with 13 bases separating them. The CDR3 runs to 16 residues. Here the CDR3 DNA reads TGTGCCAGCAGTTACTCGAGTCGCTCGGTTCAAGAGACCCAGTACTTC. Translated, it gives CASSYSSRSVQETQYF.

The sample holds a few counts of this clone. V is TRBV6-5 and J is TRBJ1-5; D is uncertain. The CDR3 is 13 amino acids. V was cut by 4 bases and J by 6 bases, with 10 bases left in between. From germline, CDR1 is MNHEY and CDR2 SVGAGI. The CDR3 DNA follows: TGTGCCAGCAGTTCCGGGTTTTCTCAGCCCCAGCATTTT. Its protein is CASSSGFSQPQHF.

This clone was recorded a few times. Other DNA sequences in the same sample also yield this CDR3. J is TRBJ1-1 and V is TRBV10-1, with D possibly matching TRBD1 (6 bases). Germline lookup yields CDR1 WNHNN and CDR2 SYGVQD (reference sequence). V lost 0 bases and J 4 bases, leaving 9 bases between the germline ends. This CDR3 region has 14 residues. CDR3 DNA: TGCGCCAGCAGTGAGTCCGGGGGGGCCACTGAAGCTTTCTTT. Translating it yields CASSESGGATEAFF.

The chain carries TRBV7-2 and TRBJ1-2; no firm D call. Germline V lookup: CDR1 SGHTA, CDR2 FQGNSA. This CDR3 is built from 15 residues. The V gene lost 0 bases and the J gene lost 2 bases, with 10 bases spanning the gap. CDR3 protein: CASSLAKGRNYGYTF. CDR3 sequence (DNA): TGTGCCAGCAGCTTAGCGAAAGGGAGGAACTATGGCTACACCTTC.

This chain joins TRBV5-1 and TRBJ2-3; D unclear. The CDR3 consists of 14 residues. Germline V gives CDR1 SGHRS, CDR2 YFSETQ. The germline V and J ends were trimmed by 4 bases and 4 bases, with 13 bases remaining between them. This CDR3 is CASSLGLEADTQYF. The CDR3 DNA is TGCGCCAGCAGCCTCGGCCTTGAGGCAGATACGCAGTATTTT.

The chain is built from TRBV4-3 and TRBJ1-2; TRBD1 might be the D (5 bases). The CDR3 covers 16 residues. Deletions cut 0 bases from V and 8 bases from J, with 19 bases between. In germline, CDR1 is LGHNA, CDR2 YSLEER. This chain's CDR3 is CASSQEVFRDSSGYTF. As DNA, the CDR3 is TGCGCCAGCAGCCAAGAGGTATTCCGGGACTCGTCCGGCTACACCTTC.

The chain has TRBV19 and TRBJ1-5, with D unclear. This CDR3 has 14 amino acids. V gave up 5 bases and J gave up 6 bases, with 14 bases separating them. From germline, CDR1 is LNHDA and CDR2 SQIVND (reference sequence). The CDR3 here is CASSVTGGFQPQHF. The CDR3 coding sequence is TGTGCCAGTAGTGTGACGGGAGGTTTTCAGCCCCAGCATTTT.

This clone was detected ten times or more. The V call is TRBV5-1, the J call TRBJ2-5; TRBD1 is a possible D gene (6 bases). Trimming took off 4 bases at V and 2 bases at J, with 9 bases between the two ends. The CDR3 has 13 residues. The germline gives CDR1 SGHRS, CDR2 YFSETQ. CDR3 region: CASSHGQQETQYF. The DNA for the CDR3 is TGCGCCAGCAGCCACGGACAGCAAGAGACCCAGTACTTC.

The V gene is TRBV18, the J gene TRBJ1-1; 11 bases are a match to TRBD1. Germline lookup yields CDR1 KGHSH and CDR2 LQKENI. The CDR3 is 15 amino acids. With 4 bases clipped from V and 5 bases from J, the junction kept 6 bases outside the gene matches. The CDR3 DNA follows: TGTGCCAGCTCACGGACAGGGGGCATAGGGACTGAAGCTTTCTTT. This translates into CASSRTGGIGTEAFF.

This clone was recorded a few times. The chain has TRBV24-1 and TRBJ1-2, with 7 bases matching TRBD1. There are 13 residues in the CDR3. V was clipped by 6 bases and J by 6 bases; unmatched bases: 6. Germline lookup yields CDR1 KGHDR and CDR2 SFDVKD. In nucleotides, the CDR3 is TGTGCCACCAGTCTTACAGGGGCCCATGGCTACACCTTC. Protein: CATSLTGAHGYTF.

The chain combines TRBV19 with TRBJ1-4, with D possibly matching TRBD1 (5 bases). Trimming removed 3 bases from V and 14 bases from J, with 16 bases in between. The CDR3 spans 13 residues. Germline V gene sequence: CDR1 LNHDA, CDR2 SQIVND (reference sequence). The CDR3: CASSIGRVGALFF. The CDR3 DNA sequence: TGTGCCAGTAGTATTGGCAGGGTAGGTGCGCTGTTTTTT.

The table lists this clone with a few counts. This rearrangement joins TRBV4-2 to TRBJ1-1; a possible D gene is TRBD1 (5 bases). V gave up 0 bases and J gave up 11 bases, with 19 bases separating them. CDR1 and CDR2 from the germline V gene are LGHNA and YNFKEQ. The CDR3 totals 15 residues. This CDR3 is CASSQDPAGRGKAFF. The DNA for the CDR3 is TGTGCCAGCAGCCAAGACCCGGCGGGGAGGGGCAAGGCTTTCTTT.

This chain connects TRBV20-1 to TRBJ1-5, with D possibly TRBD1 on 6 matching bases. The CDR3 length is 13 residues. The V and J ends lost 3 bases and 6 bases respectively, with 12 bases between them. The germline V gene encodes CDR1 DFQATT and CDR2 SNEGSKA (reference sequence). The CDR3 protein is CSASEGEGQPQHF. CDR3 nucleotides: TGCAGTGCTAGTGAGGGGGAGGGTCAGCCCCAGCATTTT.

V usage is TRBV7-8 and J usage is TRBJ1-1; D remains unclear. Looked up from germline, CDR1 is SGHVS and CDR2 is FQNEAQ. Trimming shortened V by 5 bases and J by 4 bases, and 11 bases separated the two germline ends. This CDR3 region has 13 residues. The DNA of the CDR3 is TGTGCCAGCAGCCAACGACTCATCACTGAAGCTTTCTTT. This translates into CASSQRLITEAFF.

This chain uses TRBV29-1 with TRBJ2-1; D possibly corresponds to TRBD1 (6 bases). Germline CDR1 reads SQVTM; CDR2 reads ANQGSEA. Deletions cut 3 bases from V and 4 bases from J, with 13 bases between. The CDR3 has 14 residues. The CDR3 region is CSVDGLTGYNEQFF. The DNA of the CDR3 is TGCAGCGTTGACGGGTTGACAGGATACAATGAGCAGTTCTTC.

The chain is built from TRBV5-6 and TRBJ1-5, with D possibly being TRBD1 (6 bases). From germline, CDR1 is SGHDT and CDR2 YYEEEE. The CDR3 contains 16 residues. Trimming shortened V by 4 bases and J by 7 bases, and 21 bases separated the two germline ends. The CDR3 DNA reads as TGTGCCAGCAGCCCCAGAGGGGGAATGGATGGGCAGCCCCAGCATTTT. Translated, it gives CASSPRGGMDGQPQHF.

The rearrangement uses TRBV7-2 and TRBJ2-5; 10 nucleotides align to TRBD2. V was pared by 1 base and J by 0 bases, with 5 bases of the junction left unmatched. The length of the CDR3 is 17 residues. Germline CDR1 is SGHTA and CDR2 is FQGNSA. The CDR3 is CASSLGSGGLNQETQYF. As DNA, the CDR3 is TGTGCCAGCAGCTTAGGTAGCGGGGGGCTGAACCAAGAGACCCAGTACTTC.

The genes are TRBV10-2 and TRBJ1-2; D is undetermined. Germline lookup yields CDR1 WSHSY and CDR2 SAAADI. Trimming stripped 3 bases from V and 4 bases from J, with 15 bases between. CDR3 length: 15 amino acids. The CDR3 region has the DNA TGCGCCAGCAGTGACCCCCGGAGGGAGGGCTATGGCTACACCTTC. It codes for CASSDPRREGYGYTF.

The genes are TRBV9 and TRBJ2-2, with D possibly matching TRBD1 (6 bases). Germline CDR1 and CDR2: SGDLS and YYNGEE. Trimming removed 4 bases from V and 1 base from J, with 11 bases in between. CDR3 length: 15 residues. Written as DNA, the CDR3 is TGTGCCAGCAGCCCCGGGACACGGAACACCGGGGAGCTGTTTTTT. Encoded protein: CASSPGTRNTGELFF. The whole variable domain, remainder taken from reference TRBV9 and TRBJ2-2, is DSGVTQTPKHLITATGQRVTLRCSPRSGDLSVYWYQQSLDQGLQFLIQYYNGEERAKGNILERFSAQQFPDLHSELNLSSLELGDSALYFCASSPGTRNTGELFFGEGSRLTVL.

This chain joins TRBV28 and TRBJ2-5, with 11 bases matching TRBD2. CDR1 and CDR2 (germline): MDHEN, SYDVKM. The CDR3 is made up of 13 amino acids. V trimming: 6 bases; J trimming: 8 bases; junction bases outside the gene matches: 5. The CDR3 sequence is CASRTSGVLTQYF. For the CDR3, the DNA is TGTGCCAGCAGGACTAGCGGGGTCCTAACCCAGTACTTC.

In DNA, the CDR3 is TGCGCCAGCAGCCAGGAAAGCGGGGGGGTCAGCGGGGAGCTGTTTTTT. Its protein product is CASSQESGGVSGELFF. The rearrangement links TRBV4-1 to TRBJ2-2, with 10 bases fitting TRBD2. This CDR3 comprises 16 residues. The germline gives CDR1 MGHRA, CDR2 YSYEKL. V lost 3 bases, J lost 7 bases, and 8 bases stayed unmatched.

The chain carries TRBV5-4 and TRBJ1-2; TRBD1 matches at 7 bases. The ends lost 3 bases at V and 1 base at J; junction bases unmatched: 3. CDR3 size: 14 residues. Germline CDR1 reads SGHNT; CDR2 reads YYREEE (reference sequence). For the CDR3, the DNA is TGTGCCAGCAGCTCAGGGACAGTTAACTATGGCTACACCTTC. It specifies CASSSGTVNYGYTF.